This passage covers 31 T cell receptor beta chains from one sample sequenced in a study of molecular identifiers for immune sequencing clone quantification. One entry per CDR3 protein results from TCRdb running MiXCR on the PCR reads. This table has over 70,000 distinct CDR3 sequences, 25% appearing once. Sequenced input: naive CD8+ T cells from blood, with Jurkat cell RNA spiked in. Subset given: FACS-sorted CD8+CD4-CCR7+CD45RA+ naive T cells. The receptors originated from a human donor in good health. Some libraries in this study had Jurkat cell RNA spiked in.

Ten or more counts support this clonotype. The CDR3 bases are TGTGCCAGCAGTTTGGGTCCGAACACCGGGGAGCTGTTTTTT. Amino acid sequence: CASSLGPNTGELFF. The rearrangement joins TRBV27 to TRBJ2-2, with D unresolved. CDR3 size: 14 residues. Deletions cut 3 bases from V and 0 bases from J, with 5 bases between. CDR1 and CDR2 from the germline V gene are MNHEY and SMNVEV (reference sequence).

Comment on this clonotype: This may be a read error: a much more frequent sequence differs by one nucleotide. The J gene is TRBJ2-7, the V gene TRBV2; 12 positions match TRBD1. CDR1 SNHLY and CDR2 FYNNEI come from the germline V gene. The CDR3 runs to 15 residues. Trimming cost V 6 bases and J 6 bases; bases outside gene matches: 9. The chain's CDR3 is CASRDWGQGAGEQYF. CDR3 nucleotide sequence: TGTGCCAGCAGAGACTGGGGACAGGGGGCTGGCGAGCAGTACTTC.

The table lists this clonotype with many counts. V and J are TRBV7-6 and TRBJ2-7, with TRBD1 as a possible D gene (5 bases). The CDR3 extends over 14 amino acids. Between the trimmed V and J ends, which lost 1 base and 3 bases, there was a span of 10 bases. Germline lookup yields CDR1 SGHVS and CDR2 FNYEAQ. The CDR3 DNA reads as TGTGCCAGCAGCTTAGGCAGACAGAGCTACGAGCAGTACTTC. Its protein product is CASSLGRQSYEQYF.

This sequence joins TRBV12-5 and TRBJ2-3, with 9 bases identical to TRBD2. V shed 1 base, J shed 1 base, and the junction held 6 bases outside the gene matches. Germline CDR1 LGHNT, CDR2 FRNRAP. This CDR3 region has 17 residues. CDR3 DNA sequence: TGTGCTAGTGGTTTGGGAATAGCGGGGGTTGGCACAGATACGCAGTATTTT. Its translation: CASGLGIAGVGTDTQYF.

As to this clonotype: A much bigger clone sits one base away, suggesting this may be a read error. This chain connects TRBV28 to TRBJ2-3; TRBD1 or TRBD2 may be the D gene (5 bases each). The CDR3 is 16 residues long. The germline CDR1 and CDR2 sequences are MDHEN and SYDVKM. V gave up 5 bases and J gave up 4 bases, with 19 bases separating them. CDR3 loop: CASSPLGETGPDTQYF. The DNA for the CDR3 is TGTGCCAGCAGTCCCCTAGGAGAGACGGGGCCAGATACGCAGTATTTT.

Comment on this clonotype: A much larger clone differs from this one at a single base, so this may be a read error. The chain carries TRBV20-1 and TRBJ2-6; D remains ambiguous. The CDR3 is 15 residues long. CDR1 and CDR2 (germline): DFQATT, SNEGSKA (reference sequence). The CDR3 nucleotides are TGCAGTGCTAGTTTCCGGAGCTCTGAGGCCAACGTCCTGACTTTC. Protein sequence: CSASFRSSEANVLTF.

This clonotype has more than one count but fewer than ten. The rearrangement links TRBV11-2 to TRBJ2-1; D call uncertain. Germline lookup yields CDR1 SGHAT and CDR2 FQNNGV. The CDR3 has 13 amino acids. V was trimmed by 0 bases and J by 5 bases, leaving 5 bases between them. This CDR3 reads CASSLEGNNEQFF. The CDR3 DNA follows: TGTGCCAGCAGCTTAGAGGGCAACAATGAGCAGTTCTTC.

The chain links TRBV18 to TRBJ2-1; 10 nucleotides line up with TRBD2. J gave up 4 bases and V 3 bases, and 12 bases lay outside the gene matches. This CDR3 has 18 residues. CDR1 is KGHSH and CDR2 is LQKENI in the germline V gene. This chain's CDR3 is CASSPTQAGGPLYNEQFF. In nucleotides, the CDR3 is TGTGCCAGCTCACCGACACAAGCGGGGGGGCCGCTGTACAATGAGCAGTTCTTC. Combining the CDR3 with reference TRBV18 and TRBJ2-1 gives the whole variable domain NAGVMQNPRHLVRRRGQEARLRCSPMKGHSHVYWYRQLPEEGLKFMVYLQKENIIDESGMPKERFSAEFPKEGPSILRIQQVVRGDSAAYFCASSPTQAGGPLYNEQFFGPGTRLTVL.

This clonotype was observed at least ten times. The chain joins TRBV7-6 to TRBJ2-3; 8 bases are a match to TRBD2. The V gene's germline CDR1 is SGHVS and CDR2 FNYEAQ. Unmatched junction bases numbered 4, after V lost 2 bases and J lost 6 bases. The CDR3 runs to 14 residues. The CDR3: CASSLRGGRDTQYF. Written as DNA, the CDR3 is TGTGCCAGCAGCTTAAGAGGCGGGAGGGATACGCAGTATTTT.

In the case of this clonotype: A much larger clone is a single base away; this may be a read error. CDR3 bases: TGTGCCAGCGGCCAGGGGCACACAGATACGCAGTATTTT. As protein: CASGQGHTDTQYF. This chain links TRBV7-2 with TRBJ2-3; D perhaps matches TRBD1 (6 bases). Trimming shortened V by 8 bases and J by 2 bases, and 11 bases separated the two germline ends. The CDR3 covers 13 residues. Germline CDR1 SGHTA, CDR2 FQGNSA.

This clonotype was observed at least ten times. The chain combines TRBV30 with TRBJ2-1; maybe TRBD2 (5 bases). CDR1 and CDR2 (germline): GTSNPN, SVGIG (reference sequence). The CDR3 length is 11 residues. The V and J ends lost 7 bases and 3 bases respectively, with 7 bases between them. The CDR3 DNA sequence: TGTGCCTATAGCGACTACAATGAGCAGTTCTTC. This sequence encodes CAYSDYNEQFF.

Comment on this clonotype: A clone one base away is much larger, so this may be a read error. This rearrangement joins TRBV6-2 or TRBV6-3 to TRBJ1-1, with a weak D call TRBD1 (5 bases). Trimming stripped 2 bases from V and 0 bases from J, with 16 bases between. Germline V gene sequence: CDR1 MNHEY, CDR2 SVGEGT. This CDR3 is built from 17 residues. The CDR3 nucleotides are TGTGCCAGCAGTTACCCTGGCCAGGGCAGCATGAACACTGAAGCTTTCTTT. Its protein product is CASSYPGQGSMNTEAFF.

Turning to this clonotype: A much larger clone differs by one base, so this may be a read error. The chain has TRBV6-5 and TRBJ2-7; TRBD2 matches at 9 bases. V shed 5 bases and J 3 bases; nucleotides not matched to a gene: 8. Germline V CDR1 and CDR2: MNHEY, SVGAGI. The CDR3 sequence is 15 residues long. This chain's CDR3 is CASSHQGGRGYEQYF. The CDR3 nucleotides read TGTGCCAGCAGTCATCAGGGCGGGAGGGGCTACGAGCAGTACTTC.

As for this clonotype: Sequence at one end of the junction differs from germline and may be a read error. The CDR3 protein is CASSTNTGMRPYGQYF. The CDR3 DNA is TGTGCCAGCAGTACTAATACAGGGATGAGGCCCTACGGGCAGTACTTC. The rearrangement joins TRBV7-9 to TRBJ2-7; D perhaps matches TRBD1 (6 bases). CDR1 and CDR2 (germline): SEHNR, FQNEAQ (reference sequence). This CDR3 is 16 amino acids long.

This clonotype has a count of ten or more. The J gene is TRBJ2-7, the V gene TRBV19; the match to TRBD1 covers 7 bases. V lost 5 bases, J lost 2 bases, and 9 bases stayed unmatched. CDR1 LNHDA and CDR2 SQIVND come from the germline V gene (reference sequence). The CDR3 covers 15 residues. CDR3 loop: CASSRGQALTYEQYF. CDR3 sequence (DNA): TGTGCCAGTAGTCGAGGACAGGCCCTAACCTACGAGCAGTACTTC.

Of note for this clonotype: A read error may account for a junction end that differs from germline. CDR3 loop: CASNLEQGVNEQFF. The CDR3 DNA reads TGCGCCAGCAACTTGGAACAGGGAGTGAATGAGCAGTTCTTC. The genes are TRBV5-1 and TRBJ2-1, with D possibly matching TRBD1 (6 bases). Per the germline V gene, CDR1 is SGHRS and CDR2 is YFSETQ. The CDR3 covers 14 residues.

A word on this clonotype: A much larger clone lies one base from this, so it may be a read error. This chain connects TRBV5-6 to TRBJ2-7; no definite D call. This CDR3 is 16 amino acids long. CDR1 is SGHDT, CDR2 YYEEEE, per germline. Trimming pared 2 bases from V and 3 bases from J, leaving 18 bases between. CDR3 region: CASSFPPMGSIYEQYF. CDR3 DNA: TGTGCCAGCAGCTTCCCGCCAATGGGGTCCATCTACGAGCAGTACTTC. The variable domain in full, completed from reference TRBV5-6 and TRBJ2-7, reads DAGVTQSPTHLIKTRGQQVTLRCSPKSGHDTVSWYQQALGQGPQFIFQYYEEEERQRGNFPDRFSGHQFPNYSSELNVNALLLGDSALYLCASSFPPMGSIYEQYFGPGTRLTVT.

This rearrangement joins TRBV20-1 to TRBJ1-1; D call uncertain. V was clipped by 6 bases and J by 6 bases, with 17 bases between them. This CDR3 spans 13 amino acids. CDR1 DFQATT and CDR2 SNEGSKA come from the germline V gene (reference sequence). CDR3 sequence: CSATPTSRAEAFF. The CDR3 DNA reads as TGCAGTGCCACGCCGACCTCAAGGGCTGAAGCTTTCTTT.

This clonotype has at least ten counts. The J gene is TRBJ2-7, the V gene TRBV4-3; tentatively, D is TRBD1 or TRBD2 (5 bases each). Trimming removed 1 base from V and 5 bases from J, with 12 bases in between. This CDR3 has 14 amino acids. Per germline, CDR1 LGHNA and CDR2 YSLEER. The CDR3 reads CASSQGIGTHEQYF. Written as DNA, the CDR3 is TGCGCCAGCAGCCAAGGGATCGGGACCCACGAGCAGTACTTC.

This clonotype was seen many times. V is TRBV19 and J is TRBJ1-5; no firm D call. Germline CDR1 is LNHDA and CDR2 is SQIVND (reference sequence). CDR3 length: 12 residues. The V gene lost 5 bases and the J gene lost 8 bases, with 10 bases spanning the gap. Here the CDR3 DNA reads TGTGCCAGTAGTTTCAACATGGAGCCCCAGCATTTT. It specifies CASSFNMEPQHF. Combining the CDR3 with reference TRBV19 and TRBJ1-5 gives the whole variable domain DGGITQSPKYLFRKEGQNVTLSCEQNLNHDAMYWYRQDPGQGLRLIYYSQIVNDFQKGDIAEGYSVSREKKESFPLTVTSAQKNPTAFYLCASSFNMEPQHFGDGTRLSIL.

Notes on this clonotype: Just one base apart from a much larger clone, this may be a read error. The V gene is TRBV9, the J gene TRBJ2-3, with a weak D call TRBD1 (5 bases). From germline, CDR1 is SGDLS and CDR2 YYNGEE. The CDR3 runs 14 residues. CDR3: CVSTQADYTDTQYF. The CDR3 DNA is TGTGTCAGCACACAGGCGGATTACACAGATACGCAGTATTTT. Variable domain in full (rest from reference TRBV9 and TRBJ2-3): DSGVTQTPKHLITATGQRVTLRCSPRSGDLSVYWYQQSLDQGLQFLIQYYNGEERAKGNILERFSAQQFPDLHSELNLSSLELGDSALYFCVSTQADYTDTQYFGPGTRLTVL.

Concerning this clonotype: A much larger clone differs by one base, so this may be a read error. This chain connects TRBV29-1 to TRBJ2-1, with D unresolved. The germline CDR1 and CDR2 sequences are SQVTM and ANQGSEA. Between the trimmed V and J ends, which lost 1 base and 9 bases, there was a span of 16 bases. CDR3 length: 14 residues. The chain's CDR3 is CSVEGALEGAEQFF. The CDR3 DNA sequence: TGCAGCGTTGAAGGTGCGTTAGAAGGCGCTGAGCAGTTCTTC.

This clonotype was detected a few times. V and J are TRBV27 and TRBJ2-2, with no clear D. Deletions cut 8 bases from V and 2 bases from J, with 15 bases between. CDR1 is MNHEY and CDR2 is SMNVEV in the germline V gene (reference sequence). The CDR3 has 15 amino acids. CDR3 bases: TGTGCCAGCTCACTACGAGGATCCAACACCGGGGAGCTGTTTTTT. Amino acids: CASSLRGSNTGELFF.

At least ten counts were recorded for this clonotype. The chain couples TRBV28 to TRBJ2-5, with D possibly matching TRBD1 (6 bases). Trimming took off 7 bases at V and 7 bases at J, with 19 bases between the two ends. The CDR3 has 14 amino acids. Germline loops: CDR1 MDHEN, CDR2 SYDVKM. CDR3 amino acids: CASTLGGRVWTQYF. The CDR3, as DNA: TGTGCCAGCACCTTAGGGGGTAGAGTTTGGACCCAGTACTTC. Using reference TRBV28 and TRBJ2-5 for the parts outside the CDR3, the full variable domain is DVKVTQSSRYLVKRTGEKVFLECVQDMDHENMFWYRQDPGLGLRLIYFSYDVKMKEKGDIPEGYSVSREKKERFSLILESASTNQTSMYLCASTLGGRVWTQYFGPGTRLLVL.

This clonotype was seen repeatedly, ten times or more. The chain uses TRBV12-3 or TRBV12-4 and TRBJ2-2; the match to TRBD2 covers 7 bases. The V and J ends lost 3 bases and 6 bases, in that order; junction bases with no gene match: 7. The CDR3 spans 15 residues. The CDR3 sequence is CASSLLAVYAGELFF. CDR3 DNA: TGTGCCAGCAGTTTGCTAGCGGTTTACGCCGGGGAGCTGTTTTTT.

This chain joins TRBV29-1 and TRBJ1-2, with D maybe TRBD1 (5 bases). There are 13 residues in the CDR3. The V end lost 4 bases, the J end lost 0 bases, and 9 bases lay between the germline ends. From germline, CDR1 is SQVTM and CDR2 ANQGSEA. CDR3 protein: CSVVGRANYGYTF. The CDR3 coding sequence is TGCAGCGTTGTAGGCAGGGCTAACTATGGCTACACCTTC.

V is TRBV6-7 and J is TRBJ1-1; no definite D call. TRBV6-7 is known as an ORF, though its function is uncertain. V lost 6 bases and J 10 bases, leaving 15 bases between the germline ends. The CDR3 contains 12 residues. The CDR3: CASSPRGWAAFF. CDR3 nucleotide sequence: TGTGCCAGCAGCCCACGAGGGTGGGCAGCTTTCTTT.

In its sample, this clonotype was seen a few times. CDR3 in amino acids: CASSQGTGTSSQETQYF. The CDR3 bases are TGCGCCAGCAGCCAAGGAACCGGGACTAGCAGTCAAGAGACCCAGTACTTC. The V gene is TRBV4-3, the J gene TRBJ2-5, with 9 nucleotides matching TRBD2. V shed 1 base and J 2 bases; nucleotides not matched to a gene: 8. The germline V gene encodes CDR1 LGHNA and CDR2 YSLEER. CDR3 length: 17 residues.

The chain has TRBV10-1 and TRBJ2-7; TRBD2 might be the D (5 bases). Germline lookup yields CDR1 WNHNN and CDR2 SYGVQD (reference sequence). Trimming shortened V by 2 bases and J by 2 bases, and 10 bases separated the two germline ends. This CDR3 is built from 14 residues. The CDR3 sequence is CASSEEGGPYEQYF. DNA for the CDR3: TGCGCCAGCAGTGAGGAGGGCGGGCCCTACGAGCAGTACTTC.

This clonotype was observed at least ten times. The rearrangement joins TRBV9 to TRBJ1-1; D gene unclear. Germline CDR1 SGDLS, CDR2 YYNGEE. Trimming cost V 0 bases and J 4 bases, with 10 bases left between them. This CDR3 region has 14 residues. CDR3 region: CASSVGGVSTEAFF. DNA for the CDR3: TGTGCCAGCAGCGTAGGTGGGGTTTCCACTGAAGCTTTCTTT.

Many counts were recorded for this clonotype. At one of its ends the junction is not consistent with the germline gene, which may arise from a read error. CDR3 DNA sequence: TGTGCCAACGAGACTAGCGGGAGGGCCGCCTCCCACGAGCAGTACTTC. This gives the protein CANETSGRAASHEQYF. The chain employs TRBV25-1 and TRBJ2-7, with TRBD2 matching 14 bases. The CDR3 sequence is 16 residues long. CDR1 is MGHDK and CDR2 is SYGVNS in the germline V gene.